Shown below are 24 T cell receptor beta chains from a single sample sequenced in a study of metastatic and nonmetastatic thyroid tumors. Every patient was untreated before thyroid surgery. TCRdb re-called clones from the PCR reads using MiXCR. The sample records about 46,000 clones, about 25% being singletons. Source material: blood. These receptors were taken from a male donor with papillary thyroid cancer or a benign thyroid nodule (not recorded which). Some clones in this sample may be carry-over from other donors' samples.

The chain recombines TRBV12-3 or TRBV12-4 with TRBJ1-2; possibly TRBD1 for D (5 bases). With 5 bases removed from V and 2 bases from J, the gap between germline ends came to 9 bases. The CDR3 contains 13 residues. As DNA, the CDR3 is TGTGCCAGCAGTCCAGGGAGCAACTATGGCTACACCTTC. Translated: CASSPGSNYGYTF.

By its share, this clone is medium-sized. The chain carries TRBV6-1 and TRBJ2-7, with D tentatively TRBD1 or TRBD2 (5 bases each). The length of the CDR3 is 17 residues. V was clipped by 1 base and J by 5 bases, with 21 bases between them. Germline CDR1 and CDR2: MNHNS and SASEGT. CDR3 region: CASSEEPQFRGRNEQYF. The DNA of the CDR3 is TGTGCCAGCAGTGAAGAGCCCCAGTTCCGGGGACGGAACGAGCAGTACTTC.

CDR3 bases: TGTGCCACCAGCAGATATCGAGGAAACACCATATATTTT. It yields the protein CATSRYRGNTIYF. The chain links TRBV15 to TRBJ1-3; no reliable D call. CDR3 length: 13 amino acids. V gave up 2 bases and J gave up 4 bases, with 6 bases separating them. Germline CDR1 LNHNV, CDR2 YYDKDF (reference sequence).

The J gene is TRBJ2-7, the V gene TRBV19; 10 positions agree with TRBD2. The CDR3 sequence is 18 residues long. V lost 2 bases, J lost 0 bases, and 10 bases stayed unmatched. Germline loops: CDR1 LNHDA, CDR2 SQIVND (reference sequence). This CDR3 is CASSIKIGASGSSYEQYF. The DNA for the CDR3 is TGTGCCAGTAGTATAAAGATTGGGGCTAGCGGGAGCTCCTACGAGCAGTACTTC.

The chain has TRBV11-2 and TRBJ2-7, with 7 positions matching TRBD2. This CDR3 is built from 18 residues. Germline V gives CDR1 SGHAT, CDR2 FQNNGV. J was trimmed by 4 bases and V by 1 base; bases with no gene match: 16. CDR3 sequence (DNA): TGTGCCAGCAGCTTAGTGGCGGGAGTCGATGCAGTTGGGTACGAGCAGTACTTC. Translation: CASSLVAGVDAVGYEQYF.

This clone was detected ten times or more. The CDR3 protein is CSATYSGQGNTEAFF. Here the CDR3 DNA reads TGCAGTGCTACTTATTCGGGACAGGGGAACACTGAAGCTTTCTTT. The chain joins TRBV20-1 to TRBJ1-1; TRBD1 agrees at 9 bases. There are 15 residues in the CDR3. The V and J ends lost 4 bases and 1 base, in that order; junction bases with no gene match: 7. From germline, CDR1 is DFQATT and CDR2 SNEGSKA (reference sequence).

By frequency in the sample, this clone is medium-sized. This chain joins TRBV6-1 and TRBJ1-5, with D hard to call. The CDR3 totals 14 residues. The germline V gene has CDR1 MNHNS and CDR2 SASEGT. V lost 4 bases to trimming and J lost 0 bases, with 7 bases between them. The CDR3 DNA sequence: TGTGCCAGCAGTGTGACGGTTAGCAATCAGCCCCAGCATTTT. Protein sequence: CASSVTVSNQPQHF.

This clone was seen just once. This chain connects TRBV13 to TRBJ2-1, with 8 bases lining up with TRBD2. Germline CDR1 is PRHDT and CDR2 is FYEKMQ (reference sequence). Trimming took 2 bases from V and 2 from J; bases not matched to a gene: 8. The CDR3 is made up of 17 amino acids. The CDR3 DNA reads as TGTGCCAGCAGCTTATCCTTAGACGGGAGGGCCTACAATGAGCAGTTCTTC. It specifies CASSLSLDGRAYNEQFF.

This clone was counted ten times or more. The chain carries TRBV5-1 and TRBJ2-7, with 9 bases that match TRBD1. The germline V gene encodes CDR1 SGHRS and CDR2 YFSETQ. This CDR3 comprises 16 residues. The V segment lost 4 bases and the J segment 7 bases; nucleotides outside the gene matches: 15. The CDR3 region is CASSRLPGTGRKEQYF. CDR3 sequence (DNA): TGCGCCAGCAGCAGACTCCCCGGGACAGGGCGGAAAGAGCAGTACTTC.

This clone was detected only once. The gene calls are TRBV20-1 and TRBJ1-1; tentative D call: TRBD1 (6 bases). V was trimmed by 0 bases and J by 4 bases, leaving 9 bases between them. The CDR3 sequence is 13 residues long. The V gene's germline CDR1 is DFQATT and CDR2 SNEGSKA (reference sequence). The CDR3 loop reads CSARDLRGTEAFF. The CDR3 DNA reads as TGCAGTGCTAGAGATCTCAGGGGCACTGAAGCTTTCTTT.

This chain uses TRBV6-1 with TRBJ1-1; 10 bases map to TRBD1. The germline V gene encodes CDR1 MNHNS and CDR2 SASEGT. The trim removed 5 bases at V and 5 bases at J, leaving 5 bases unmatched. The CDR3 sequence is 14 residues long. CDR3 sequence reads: CASSLDRGRTEAFF. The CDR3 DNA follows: TGTGCCAGCAGTCTAGACAGGGGGCGGACTGAAGCTTTCTTT.

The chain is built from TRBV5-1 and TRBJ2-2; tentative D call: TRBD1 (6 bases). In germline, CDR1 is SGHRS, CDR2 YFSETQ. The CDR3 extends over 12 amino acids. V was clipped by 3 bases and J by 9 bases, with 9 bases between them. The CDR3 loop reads CASSSTGRELFF. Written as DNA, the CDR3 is TGCGCCAGCAGCTCTACAGGGCGGGAGCTGTTTTTT.

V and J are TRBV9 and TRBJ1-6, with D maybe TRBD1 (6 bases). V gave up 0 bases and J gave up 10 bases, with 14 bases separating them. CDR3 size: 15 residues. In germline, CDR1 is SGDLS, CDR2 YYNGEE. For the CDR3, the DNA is TGTGCCAGCAGCGTAGCTCCAGGGGAGGGATCACCCCTCCACTTT. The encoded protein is CASSVAPGEGSPLHF.

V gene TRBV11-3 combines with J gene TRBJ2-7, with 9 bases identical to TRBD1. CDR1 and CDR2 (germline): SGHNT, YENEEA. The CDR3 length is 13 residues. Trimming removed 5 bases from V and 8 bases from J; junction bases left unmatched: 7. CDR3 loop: CASSPGGQGQQYF. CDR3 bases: TGTGCCAGCAGCCCCGGGGGACAGGGCCAGCAGTACTTC. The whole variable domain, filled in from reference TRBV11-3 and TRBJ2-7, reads EAGVVQSPRYKIIEKKQPVAFWCNPISGHNTLYWYLQNLGQGPELLIRYENEEAVDDSQLPKDRFSAERLKGVDSTLKIQPAELGDSAVYLCASSPGGQGQQYFGPGTRLTVT.

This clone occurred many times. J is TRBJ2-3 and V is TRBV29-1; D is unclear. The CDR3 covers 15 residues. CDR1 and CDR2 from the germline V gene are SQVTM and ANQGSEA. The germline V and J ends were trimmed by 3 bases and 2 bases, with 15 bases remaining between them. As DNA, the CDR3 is TGCAGCGTTGACCAACTCGCGGTCTACACAGATACGCAGTATTTT. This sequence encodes CSVDQLAVYTDTQYF.

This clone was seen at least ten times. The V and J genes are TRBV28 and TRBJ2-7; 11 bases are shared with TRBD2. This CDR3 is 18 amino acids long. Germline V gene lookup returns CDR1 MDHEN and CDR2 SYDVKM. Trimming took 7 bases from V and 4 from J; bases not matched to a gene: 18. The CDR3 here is CASKGPSLAGDQSYEQYF. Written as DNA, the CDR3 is TGTGCCAGCAAAGGGCCCTCACTAGCGGGAGATCAGAGTTACGAGCAGTACTTC.

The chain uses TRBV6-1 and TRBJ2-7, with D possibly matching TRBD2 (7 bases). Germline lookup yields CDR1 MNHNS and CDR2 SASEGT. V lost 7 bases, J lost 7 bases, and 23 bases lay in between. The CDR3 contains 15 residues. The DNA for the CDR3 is TGTGCCAGCACCTACCAAGGGGGGGGCTTAGAGGAGCAGTACTTC. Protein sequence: CASTYQGGGLEEQYF.

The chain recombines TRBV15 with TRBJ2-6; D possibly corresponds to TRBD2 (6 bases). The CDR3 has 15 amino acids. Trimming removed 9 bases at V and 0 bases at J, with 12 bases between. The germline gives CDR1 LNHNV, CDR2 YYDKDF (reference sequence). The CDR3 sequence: CATSLGSSGANVLTF. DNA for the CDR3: TGTGCCACAAGCCTCGGGAGCTCTGGGGCCAACGTCCTGACTTTC.

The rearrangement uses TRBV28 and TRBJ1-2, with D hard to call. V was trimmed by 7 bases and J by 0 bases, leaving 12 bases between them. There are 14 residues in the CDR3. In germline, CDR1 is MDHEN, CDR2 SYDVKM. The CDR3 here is CASMALPTNYGYTF. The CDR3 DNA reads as TGTGCCAGCATGGCCTTACCCACTAACTATGGCTACACCTTC.

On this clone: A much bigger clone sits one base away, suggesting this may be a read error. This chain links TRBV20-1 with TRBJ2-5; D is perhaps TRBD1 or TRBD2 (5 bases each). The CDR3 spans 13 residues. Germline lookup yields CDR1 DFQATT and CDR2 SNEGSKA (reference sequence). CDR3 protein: CSASDQAYGAQCF. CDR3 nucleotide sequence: TGCAGTGCTAGTGACCAGGCGTACGGGGCCCAGTGCTTC.

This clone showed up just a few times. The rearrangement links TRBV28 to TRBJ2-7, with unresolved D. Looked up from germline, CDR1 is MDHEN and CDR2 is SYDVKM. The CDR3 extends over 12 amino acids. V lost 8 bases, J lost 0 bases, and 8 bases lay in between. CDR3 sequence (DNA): TGTGCCAGCGCCGGGTACTCCTACGAGCAGTACTTC. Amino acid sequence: CASAGYSYEQYF.

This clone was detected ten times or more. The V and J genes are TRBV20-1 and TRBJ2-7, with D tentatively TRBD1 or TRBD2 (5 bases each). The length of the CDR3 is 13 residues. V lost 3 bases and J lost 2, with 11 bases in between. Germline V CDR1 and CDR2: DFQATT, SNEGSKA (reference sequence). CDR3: CSASFGGTYEQYF. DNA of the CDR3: TGCAGTGCTAGCTTTGGGGGAACCTACGAGCAGTACTTC.

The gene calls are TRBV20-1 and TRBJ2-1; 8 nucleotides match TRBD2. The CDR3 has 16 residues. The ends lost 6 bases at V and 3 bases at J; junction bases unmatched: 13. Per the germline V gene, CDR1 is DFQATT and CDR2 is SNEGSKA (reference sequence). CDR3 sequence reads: CSAPRGPRGGYNEQFF. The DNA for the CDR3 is TGCAGTGCCCCTAGAGGGCCTCGGGGGGGCTACAATGAGCAGTTCTTC.

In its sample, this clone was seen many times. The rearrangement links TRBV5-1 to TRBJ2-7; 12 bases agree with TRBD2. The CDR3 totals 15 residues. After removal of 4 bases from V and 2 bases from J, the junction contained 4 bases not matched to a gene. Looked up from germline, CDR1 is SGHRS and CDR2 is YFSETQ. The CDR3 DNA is TGCGCCAGCAGCGTTCGGACTAGCGGGACCTACGAGCAGTACTTC. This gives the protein CASSVRTSGTYEQYF.